This TCR beta chain was found in a study of blood T cell repertoires in COVID-19. Study background: Sample material is recorded as cDNA or gDNA derived from T cells, B-cell-depleted T cells, or PBMCs.

The method was immunoSEQ multiplex PCR; TCRdb's version includes in-frame clones alone and lacks a portion of them. The repertoire holds about 480,000 clones, with 70% to 90% as singletons. The CDR3 consists of 13 residues. Trimming at V came to 0 bases and at J to 7 bases, leaving 2 bases not matched to a gene. The V gene's germline CDR1 is SGDLS and CDR2 YYNGEE. The chain has TRBV9 and TRBJ2-3; 7 nucleotides line up with TRBD2. Sequencing input: PBMCs or T cells enriched from blood (not recorded which). The origin of this receptor is a young woman with acute COVID-19. The CDR3 DNA reads as TGTGCCAGCAGCGTAGGGGGGGGAAATACGCAGTATTTT. As protein: CASSVGGGNTQYF.